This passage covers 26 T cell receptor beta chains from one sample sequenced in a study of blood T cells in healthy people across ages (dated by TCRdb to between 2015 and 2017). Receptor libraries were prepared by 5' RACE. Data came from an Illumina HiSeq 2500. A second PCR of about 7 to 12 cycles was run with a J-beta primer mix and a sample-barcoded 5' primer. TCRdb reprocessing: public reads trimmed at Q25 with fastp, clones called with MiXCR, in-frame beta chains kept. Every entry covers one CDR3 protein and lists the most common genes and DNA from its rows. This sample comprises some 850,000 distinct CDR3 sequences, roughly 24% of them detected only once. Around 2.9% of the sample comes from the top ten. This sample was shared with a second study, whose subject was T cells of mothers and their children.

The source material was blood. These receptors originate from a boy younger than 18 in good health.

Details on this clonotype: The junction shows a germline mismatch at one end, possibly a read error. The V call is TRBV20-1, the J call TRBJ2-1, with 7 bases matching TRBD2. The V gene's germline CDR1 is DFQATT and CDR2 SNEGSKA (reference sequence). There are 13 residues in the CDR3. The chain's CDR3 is CSAGSGVYNEQSF. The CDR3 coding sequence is TGCAGTGCTGGAAGCGGGGTCTACAATGAGCAGTCCTTC.

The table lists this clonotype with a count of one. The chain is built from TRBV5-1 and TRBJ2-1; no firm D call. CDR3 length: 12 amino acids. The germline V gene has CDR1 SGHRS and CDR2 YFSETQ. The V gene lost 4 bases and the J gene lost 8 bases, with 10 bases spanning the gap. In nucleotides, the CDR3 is TGCGCCAGCAGCCCCTCTCAGGATGAGCAGTTCTTC. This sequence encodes CASSPSQDEQFF.

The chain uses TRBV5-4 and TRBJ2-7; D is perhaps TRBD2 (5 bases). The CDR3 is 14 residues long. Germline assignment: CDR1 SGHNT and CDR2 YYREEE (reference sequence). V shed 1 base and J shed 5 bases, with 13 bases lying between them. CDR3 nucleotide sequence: TGTGCCAGCAGCTTGTTATCGGGGAATAACGAGCAGTACTTC. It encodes CASSLLSGNNEQYF.

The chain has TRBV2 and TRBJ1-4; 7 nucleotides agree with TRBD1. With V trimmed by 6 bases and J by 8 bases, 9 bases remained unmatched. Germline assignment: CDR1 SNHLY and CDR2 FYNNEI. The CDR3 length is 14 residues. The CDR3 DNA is TGTGCCAGCAGCCCCCAGGGGGGTAGGGAAAAACTGTTTTTT. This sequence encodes CASSPQGGREKLFF. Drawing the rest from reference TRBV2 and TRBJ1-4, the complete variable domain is EPEVTQTPSHQVTQMGQEVILRCVPISNHLYFYWYRQILGQKVEFLVSFYNNEISEKSEIFDDQFSVERPDGSNFTLKIRSTKLEDSAMYFCASSPQGGREKLFFGSGTQLSVL.

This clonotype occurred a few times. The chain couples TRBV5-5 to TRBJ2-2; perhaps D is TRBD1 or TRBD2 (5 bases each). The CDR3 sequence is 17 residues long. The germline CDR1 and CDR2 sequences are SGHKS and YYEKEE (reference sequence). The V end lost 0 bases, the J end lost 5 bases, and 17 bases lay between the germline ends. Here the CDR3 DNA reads TGTGCCAGCAGCTTGGGGCGGTCCTCCGAGGGGACCGGGGAGCTGTTTTTT. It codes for CASSLGRSSEGTGELFF.

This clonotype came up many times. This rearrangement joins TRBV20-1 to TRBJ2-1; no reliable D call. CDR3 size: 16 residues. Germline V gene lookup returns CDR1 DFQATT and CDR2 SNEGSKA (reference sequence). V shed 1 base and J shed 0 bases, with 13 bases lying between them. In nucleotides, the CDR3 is TGCAGTGCTAGAGTGATCGGATCGAGCTCCTACAATGAGCAGTTCTTC. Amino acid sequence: CSARVIGSSSYNEQFF.

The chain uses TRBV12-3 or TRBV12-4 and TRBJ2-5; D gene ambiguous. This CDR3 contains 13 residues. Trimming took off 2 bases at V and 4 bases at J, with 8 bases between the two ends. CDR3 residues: CASSLNFGETQYF. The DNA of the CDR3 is TGTGCCAGCAGTTTAAATTTTGGAGAGACCCAGTACTTC.

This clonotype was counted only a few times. CDR3 nucleotides: TGTGCCAGCAGCCCGAACGAGTCGGGTTACTACGAGCAGTACTTC. Translated: CASSPNESGYYEQYF. The rearrangement links TRBV7-9 to TRBJ2-5; D call uncertain. The J call may be mistaken, given a closer DNA end match to TRBJ2-7. This CDR3 spans 15 amino acids. Germline lookup yields CDR1 SEHNR and CDR2 FQNEAQ (reference sequence).

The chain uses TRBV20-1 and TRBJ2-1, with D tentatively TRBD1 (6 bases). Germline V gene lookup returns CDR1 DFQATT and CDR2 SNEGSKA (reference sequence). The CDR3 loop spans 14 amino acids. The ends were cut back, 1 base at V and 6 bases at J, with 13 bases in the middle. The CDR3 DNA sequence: TGCAGTGCTAGAGGGACAGTTTGGGCCAATGAGCAGTTCTTC. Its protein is CSARGTVWANEQFF.

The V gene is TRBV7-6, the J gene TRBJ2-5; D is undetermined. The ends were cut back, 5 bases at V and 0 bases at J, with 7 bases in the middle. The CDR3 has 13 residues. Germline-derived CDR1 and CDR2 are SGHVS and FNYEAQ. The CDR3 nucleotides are TGTGCCAGCAGCGTCCCGCACCAAGAGACCCAGTACTTC. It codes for CASSVPHQETQYF.

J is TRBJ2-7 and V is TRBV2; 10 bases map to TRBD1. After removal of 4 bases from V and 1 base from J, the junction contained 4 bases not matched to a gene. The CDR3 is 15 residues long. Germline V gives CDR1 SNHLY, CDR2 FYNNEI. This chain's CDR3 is CASSGDRGRSYEQYF. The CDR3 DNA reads TGTGCCAGCAGTGGGGACAGGGGACGTTCCTACGAGCAGTACTTC.

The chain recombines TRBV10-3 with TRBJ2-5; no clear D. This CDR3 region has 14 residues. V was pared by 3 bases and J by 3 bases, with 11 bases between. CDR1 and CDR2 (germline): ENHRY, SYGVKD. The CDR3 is CAISEKNREETQYF. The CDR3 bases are TGTGCCATCAGTGAAAAGAATAGGGAAGAGACCCAGTACTTC.

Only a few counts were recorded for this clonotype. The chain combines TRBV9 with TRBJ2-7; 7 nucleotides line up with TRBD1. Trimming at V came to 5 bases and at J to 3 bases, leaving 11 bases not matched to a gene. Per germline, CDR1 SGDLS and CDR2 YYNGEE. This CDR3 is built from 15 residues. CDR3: CASSLGWAGGYEQYF. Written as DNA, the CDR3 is TGTGCCAGCAGTCTAGGGTGGGCAGGGGGCTACGAGCAGTACTTC. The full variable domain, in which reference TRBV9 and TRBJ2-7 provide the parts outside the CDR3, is DSGVTQTPKHLITATGQRVTLRCSPRSGDLSVYWYQQSLDQGLQFLIQYYNGEERAKGNILERFSAQQFPDLHSELNLSSLELGDSALYFCASSLGWAGGYEQYFGPGTRLTVT.

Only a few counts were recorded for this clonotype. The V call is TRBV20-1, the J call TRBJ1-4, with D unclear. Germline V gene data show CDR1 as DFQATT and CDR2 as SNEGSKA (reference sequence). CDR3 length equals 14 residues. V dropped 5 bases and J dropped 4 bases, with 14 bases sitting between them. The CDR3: CSAFSGPLNEKLFF. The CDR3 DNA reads TGCAGTGCTTTCTCAGGTCCTCTTAATGAAAAACTGTTTTTT.

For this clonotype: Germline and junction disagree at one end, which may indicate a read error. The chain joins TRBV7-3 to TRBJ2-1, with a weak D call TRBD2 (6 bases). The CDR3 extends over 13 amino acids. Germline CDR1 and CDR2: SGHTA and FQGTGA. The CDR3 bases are TGTCCCAGCAGCCCCGGGGGTGGCAATGAGCAGTTCTTC. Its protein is CPSSPGGGNEQFF.

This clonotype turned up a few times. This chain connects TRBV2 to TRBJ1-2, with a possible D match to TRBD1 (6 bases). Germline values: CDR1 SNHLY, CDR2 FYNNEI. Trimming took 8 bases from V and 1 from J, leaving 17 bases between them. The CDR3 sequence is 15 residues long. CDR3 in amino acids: CASGNRASLNYGYTF. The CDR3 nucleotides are TGTGCCAGCGGGAACAGGGCGTCCCTTAACTATGGCTACACCTTC.

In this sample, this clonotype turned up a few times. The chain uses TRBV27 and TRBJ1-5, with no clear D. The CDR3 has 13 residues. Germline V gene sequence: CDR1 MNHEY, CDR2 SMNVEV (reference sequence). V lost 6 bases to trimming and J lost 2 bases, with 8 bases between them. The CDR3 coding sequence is TGTGCCAGCAGCCGACGGGGCAATCAGCCCCAGCATTTT. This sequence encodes CASSRRGNQPQHF.

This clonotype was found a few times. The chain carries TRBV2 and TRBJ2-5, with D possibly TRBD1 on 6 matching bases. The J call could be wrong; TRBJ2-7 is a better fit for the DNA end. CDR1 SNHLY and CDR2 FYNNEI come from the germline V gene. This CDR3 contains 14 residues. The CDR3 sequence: CASSEAQGPYEQYF. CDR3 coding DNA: TGTGCCAGCAGTGAGGCTCAGGGGCCCTACGAGCAGTACTTC.

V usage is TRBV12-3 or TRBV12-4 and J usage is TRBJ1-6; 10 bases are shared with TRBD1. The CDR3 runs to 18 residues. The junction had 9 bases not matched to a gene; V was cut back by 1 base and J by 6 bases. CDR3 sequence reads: CASSLGQGAGVGNSPLHF. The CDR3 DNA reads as TGTGCCAGCAGTTTAGGACAGGGGGCTGGCGTGGGTAATTCACCCCTCCACTTT.

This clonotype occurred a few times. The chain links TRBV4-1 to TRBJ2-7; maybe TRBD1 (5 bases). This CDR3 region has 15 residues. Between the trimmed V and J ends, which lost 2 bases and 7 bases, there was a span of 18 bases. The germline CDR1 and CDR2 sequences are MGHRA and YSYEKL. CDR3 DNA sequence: TGCGCCAGCAGCCAAAGGACACATAGAGGAGTGGAGCAGTACTTC. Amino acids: CASSQRTHRGVEQYF.

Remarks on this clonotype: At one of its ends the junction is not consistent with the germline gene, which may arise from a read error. Written as DNA, the CDR3 is TGTGCCAGCAGTGAAGATCTGTGGGATGGGGAGTTCTTC. This translates into CASSEDLWDGEFF. The chain couples TRBV6-1 to TRBJ2-7; tentative D call: TRBD2 (5 bases). The CDR3 consists of 13 residues. Germline assignment: CDR1 MNHNS and CDR2 SASEGT.

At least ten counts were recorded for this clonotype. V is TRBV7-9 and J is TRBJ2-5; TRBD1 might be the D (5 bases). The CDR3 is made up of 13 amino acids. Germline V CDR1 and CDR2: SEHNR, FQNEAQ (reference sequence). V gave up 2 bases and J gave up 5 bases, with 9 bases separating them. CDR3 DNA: TGTGCCAGCAGCTTAATGGGGCCGGAGACCCAGTACTTC. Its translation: CASSLMGPETQYF.

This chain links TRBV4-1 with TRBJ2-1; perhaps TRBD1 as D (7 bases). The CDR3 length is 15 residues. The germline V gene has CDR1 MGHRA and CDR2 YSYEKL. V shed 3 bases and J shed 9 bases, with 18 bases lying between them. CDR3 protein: CASSHLRRGLGEQFF. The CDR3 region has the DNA TGCGCCAGCAGCCACCTCAGGAGGGGGCTCGGTGAGCAGTTCTTC.

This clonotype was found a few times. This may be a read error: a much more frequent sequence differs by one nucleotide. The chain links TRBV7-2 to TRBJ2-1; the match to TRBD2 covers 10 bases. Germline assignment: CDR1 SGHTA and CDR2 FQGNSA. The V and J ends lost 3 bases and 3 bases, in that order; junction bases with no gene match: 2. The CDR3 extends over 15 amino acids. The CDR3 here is CASSFGLADYNEQFF. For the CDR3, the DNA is TGTGCCAGCAGCTTTGGACTAGCGGACTACAATGAGCAGTTCTTC.

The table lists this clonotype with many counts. The chain's CDR3 is CASGGQGYEQYF. CDR3 bases: TGTGCCAGCGGGGGACAGGGCTACGAGCAGTACTTC. The chain recombines TRBV28 with TRBJ2-7, with 9 bases lining up with TRBD1. In germline, CDR1 is MDHEN, CDR2 SYDVKM. The length of the CDR3 is 12 residues. Trimming took 8 bases from V and 3 from J; bases not matched to a gene: 2.

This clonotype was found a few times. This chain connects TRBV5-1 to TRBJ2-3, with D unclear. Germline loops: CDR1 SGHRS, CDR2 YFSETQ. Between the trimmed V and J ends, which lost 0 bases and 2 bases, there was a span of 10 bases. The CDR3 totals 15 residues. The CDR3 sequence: CASSLDTPSTDTQYF. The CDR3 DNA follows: TGCGCCAGCAGCTTGGACACGCCTTCCACAGATACGCAGTATTTT. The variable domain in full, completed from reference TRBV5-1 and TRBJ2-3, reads KAGVTQTPRYLIKTRGQQVTLSCSPISGHRSVSWYQQTPGQGLQFLFEYFSETQRNKGNFPGRFSGRQFSNSRSEMNVSTLELGDSALYLCASSLDTPSTDTQYFGPGTRLTVL.